This T cell receptor (beta chain) was identified in a study of long-term antiretroviral therapy in people with HIV. Whole-study context: The oldest samples precede the 2015 immediate-ART recommendation by about a decade.

V dropped 4 bases and J dropped 1 base, with 11 bases sitting between them. Per germline, CDR1 SGHDT and CDR2 YYEEEE. The CDR3 has 14 amino acids. To note about this clone: Its antigen is not known.

The libraries were made with immunoSEQ v3.0 at survey level. Libraries were prepared by immunoSEQ multiplex PCR; TCRdb keeps only in-frame clonotypes and omits some of them. The sample contains tens of thousands of clones, about 88% of which appear only once. Every HIV-positive participant received treatment in the United States. Regarding the study as a whole: The study collected no data on ART adherence, viral resistance or therapy changes.

The V gene is TRBV5-6, the J gene TRBJ2-5, with D perhaps matching TRBD1 (5 bases). Sequences were derived from unsorted PBMCs, sampled 2.7 to 2.9 years before starting antiretroviral therapy. The receptor comes from a woman between 25 and 40 years old with HIV. The DNA for the CDR3 is TGTGCCAGCAGCGGGTACAGGCGCCAAGAGACCCAGTACTTC. Translated: CASSGYRRQETQYF.